One and the same sample provided the 18 T cell receptor beta chains below, sequenced in a study of regulatory T cells in long-lasting Graves disease (dated by TCRdb to 2020 to 2022). The time point label here, explained by the study, means: persistent/refractory GD, antithyroid drugs over 5 years with positive TRAb. For both TCR sequencing and RNA sequencing, RNA was extracted from PBMCs using TRIzol. Library preparation was by multiplex PCR. The instrument given in TCRdb is Illumina HiSeq 4000. TCR beta libraries were built with iRepertoire HTBI primers and Arm-PCR amplification of CDR3 regions. TCRdb ran its own pipeline on the public reads, namely fastp trimming at Q25 and MiXCR clone calling, and kept in-frame beta chains. One record per CDR3 amino acid sequence lists the most common genes and DNA. In this sample the table shows some 370,000 distinct CDR3 sequences, less than 25% of which occur a single time. Less than 25% of the sample rests with the top ten.

The sequenced sample was peripheral blood mononuclear cells (PBMCs), obtained when the disease was refractory, from a patient treated with antithyroid drugs. The receptors stem from a female donor with Graves disease.

The chain couples TRBV7-9 to TRBJ1-5, with unresolved D. Trimming removed 1 base from V and 2 bases from J, with 6 bases in between. This CDR3 region has 14 residues. CDR1 and CDR2 (germline): SEHNR, FQNEAQ (reference sequence). The CDR3 loop is CASSLESGNQPQHF. CDR3 nucleotide sequence: TGTGCCAGCAGCTTAGAAAGTGGCAATCAGCCCCAGCATTTT. The whole variable domain, remainder taken from reference TRBV7-9 and TRBJ1-5, is DTGVSQNPRHKITKRGQNVTFRCDPISEHNRLYWYRQTLGQGPEFLTYFQNEAQLEKSRLLSDRFSAERPKGSFSTLEIQRTEQGDSAMYLCASSLESGNQPQHFGDGTRLSIL.

Ten or more counts support this clonotype. The CDR3 nucleotides read TGCAGTGCTAGAGGGTCCGGGACAGATAGCAATCAGCCCCAGCATTTT. Protein sequence: CSARGSGTDSNQPQHF. The rearrangement links TRBV20-1 to TRBJ1-5; TRBD1 aligns across 7 bases. The length of the CDR3 is 16 residues. Germline V gene lookup returns CDR1 DFQATT and CDR2 SNEGSKA (reference sequence). V was clipped by 1 base and J by 0 bases; unmatched bases: 6.

The chain employs TRBV4-1 and TRBJ2-7; 7 bases line up with TRBD1. Trimming removed 0 bases from V and 3 bases from J; junction bases left unmatched: 5. This CDR3 spans 15 amino acids. Germline V gene sequence: CDR1 MGHRA, CDR2 YSYEKL. DNA for the CDR3: TGCGCCAGCAGCCAAGAAGGGACAGACCACTACGAGCAGTACTTC. This translates into CASSQEGTDHYEQYF.

The chain couples TRBV5-6 to TRBJ2-7; 7 bases are shared with TRBD1. With 5 bases clipped from V and 7 bases from J, the junction kept 15 bases outside the gene matches. Germline-derived CDR1 and CDR2 are SGHDT and YYEEEE. CDR3 size: 15 residues. The CDR3 region is CASRIQQGPLEEQYF. In nucleotides, the CDR3 is TGTGCCAGCAGGATCCAACAGGGGCCCCTAGAGGAGCAGTACTTC.

The chain has TRBV20-1 and TRBJ1-1; 8 bases line up with TRBD1. The ends lost 0 bases at V and 4 bases at J; junction bases unmatched: 10. CDR1 and CDR2 from the germline V gene are DFQATT and SNEGSKA (reference sequence). CDR3 length: 16 amino acids. In nucleotides, the CDR3 is TGCAGTGCTAGAGATTACAAACAGGGGGTGGGCACTGAAGCTTTCTTT. This translates into CSARDYKQGVGTEAFF.

The V and J genes are TRBV12-3 or TRBV12-4 and TRBJ2-3; 9 positions agree with TRBD1. Unmatched junction bases numbered 11, after V lost 5 bases and J lost 2 bases. CDR3 length: 17 amino acids. The CDR3 nucleotides read TGTGCCAGCAGTATCACCCTGACAGGGGGAACCACAGATACGCAGTATTTT. Protein: CASSITLTGGTTDTQYF.

About this clonotype: A read error may be the cause here, since a much bigger clone is one base away. This chain uses TRBV28 with TRBJ2-1; D perhaps matches TRBD1 (6 bases). Germline V gene data show CDR1 as MDHEN and CDR2 as SYDVKM. The V end lost 6 bases, the J end lost 7 bases, and 16 bases lay between the germline ends. The CDR3 runs to 14 residues. The CDR3 sequence: CASSPGIRGNEQFF. The CDR3 DNA sequence: TGTGCCAGCAGCCCGGGGATCAGGGGAAATGAGCAGTTCTTC.

This chain links TRBV9 with TRBJ1-5; D call uncertain. In germline, CDR1 is SGDLS, CDR2 YYNGEE. This CDR3 is 14 amino acids long. V lost 2 bases to trimming and J lost 7 bases, with 13 bases between them. The CDR3 coding sequence is TGTGCCAGCAGCGTCCACGAGGGTTTCCAGCCCCAGCATTTT. Its translation is CASSVHEGFQPQHF.

The table lists this clonotype with a few counts. This chain uses TRBV27 with TRBJ2-2; perhaps TRBD2 as D (6 bases). The CDR3 runs to 14 residues. Trimming cost V 5 bases and J 5 bases, with 12 bases left between them. The V gene's germline CDR1 is MNHEY and CDR2 SMNVEV (reference sequence). The CDR3 DNA reads as TGTGCCAGCAGTGCGGGGACGGCTACCGGGGAGCTGTTTTTT. It specifies CASSAGTATGELFF.

V usage is TRBV20-1 and J usage is TRBJ2-7; D is unclear. Germline CDR1 reads DFQATT; CDR2 reads SNEGSKA (reference sequence). V lost 4 bases to trimming and J lost 1 base, with 8 bases between them. This CDR3 has 12 residues. CDR3 nucleotides: TGCAGTGCTACCGACTTTTCCTACGAGCAGTACTTC. Translated: CSATDFSYEQYF.

This clonotype has a count of ten or more. This chain links TRBV11-2 with TRBJ1-2; D might be TRBD1 (5 bases). V was clipped by 4 bases and J by 2 bases, with 14 bases between them. Germline V gene data show CDR1 as SGHAT and CDR2 as FQNNGV. This CDR3 comprises 15 residues. The CDR3 loop is CASSSPGTKNYGYTF. CDR3 in DNA: TGTGCCAGCAGCTCCCCCGGGACGAAGAACTATGGCTACACCTTC. The entire variable domain, with the rest obtained from reference TRBV11-2 and TRBJ1-2, is as follows: EAGVAQSPRYKIIEKRQSVAFWCNPISGHATLYWYQQILGQGPKLLIQFQNNGVVDDSQLPKDRFSAERLKGVDSTLKIQPAKLEDSAVYLCASSSPGTKNYGYTFGSGTRLTVV.

This clonotype has more than one count but fewer than ten. CDR3 nucleotide sequence: TGTGCCAGCAGCCGTACAGGGGGCGTCCACCCCGATCAGCCCCAGCATTTT. Its translation is CASSRTGGVHPDQPQHF. The chain couples TRBV6-1 to TRBJ1-5; 9 nucleotides agree with TRBD1. This CDR3 contains 17 residues. J was trimmed by 5 bases and V by 6 bases; bases with no gene match: 14. The germline V gene has CDR1 MNHNS and CDR2 SASEGT.

The rearrangement links TRBV28 to TRBJ2-1; D is possibly TRBD1 or TRBD2 (5 bases each). This CDR3 has 16 residues. Between the trimmed V and J ends, which lost 2 bases and 12 bases, there was a span of 23 bases. Per the germline V gene, CDR1 is MDHEN and CDR2 is SYDVKM. CDR3: CASSLGTEDGQRGQFF. DNA for the CDR3: TGTGCCAGCAGTTTAGGGACCGAGGACGGGCAACGGGGGCAGTTCTTC.

This clonotype was seen at least ten times. The junction differs from germline at one of its ends, possibly a read error. The genes are TRBV29-1 and TRBJ2-5; D ambiguous. This CDR3 is 12 amino acids long. From germline, CDR1 is SQVTM and CDR2 ANQGSEA. CDR3 sequence (DNA): TGCAGCGTTGAGTCTAGTATCGAGACCCAATACTTC. As protein: CSVESSIETQYF.

This clonotype was seen many times. V usage is TRBV20-1 and J usage is TRBJ2-7; no reliable D call. There are 13 residues in the CDR3. Trimming stripped 3 bases from V and 2 bases from J, with 11 bases between. Germline values: CDR1 DFQATT, CDR2 SNEGSKA (reference sequence). The CDR3 is CSASPNRAYEQYF. The CDR3 region has the DNA TGCAGTGCTAGTCCGAATCGGGCCTACGAGCAGTACTTC.

The gene calls are TRBV6-1 and TRBJ1-2, with no clear D. CDR3 length: 12 residues. Looked up from germline, CDR1 is MNHNS and CDR2 is SASEGT. Trimming removed 7 bases from V and 9 bases from J, with 15 bases in between. The CDR3, as DNA: TGTGCCAGCATGGGTAACCTCGCCAGCTACACCTTC. Protein: CASMGNLASYTF.

The table lists this clonotype with many counts. The V and J genes are TRBV20-1 and TRBJ1-2; D is possibly TRBD1 (5 bases). V was cut by 4 bases and J by 8 bases, with 17 bases left in between. This CDR3 comprises 13 residues. Germline V gene data show CDR1 as DFQATT and CDR2 as SNEGSKA (reference sequence). CDR3 in DNA: TGCAGTGCTAACGCGAAAGGGACGCTCGGCTACACCTTC. Amino acid sequence: CSANAKGTLGYTF.

This clonotype was seen many times. The genes are TRBV27 and TRBJ2-4, with D perhaps TRBD2 (6 bases). The V and J ends lost 7 bases and 7 bases respectively, with 20 bases between them. The germline gives CDR1 MNHEY, CDR2 SMNVEV (reference sequence). The CDR3 spans 15 residues. This chain's CDR3 is CASMRDSREWNIQYF. The CDR3, as DNA: TGTGCCAGCATGCGGGATAGTCGCGAGTGGAACATTCAGTACTTC.